The entry below gives a single T cell receptor (beta chain) sequence along with its context. A few counts support this clone. The target of this receptor is not known. No quality values exist for individual bases; no much larger clone is one base distant. At the junction V is shortened by 2 bases and J by 1 base, with 8 bases in between. CDR1 SQVTM and CDR2 ANQGSEA were looked up in the germline V gene. From the cysteine up to the phenylalanine, the CDR3 has a length of 13 residues. The DNA shown is the 39-base CDR3, in frame from base 1. The data were taken from a study of blood T cell repertoires in COVID-19 (dated by TCRdb to about 2020). Broadly, across the study: The collaborator samples originated in the United States, Italy and Spain and spanned the acute and convalescent phases of COVID-19. The material from the prospective study consisted of cDNA or gDNA derived from T cells, B-cell-depleted T cells, or PBMCs. The dataset comprised deeply sampled blood TCRbeta repertoires from subjects exposed to, actively infected with, or recovered from COVID-19. The repertoires were released in a freely available public database intended as a resource for research on the immune response to SARS-CoV-2. The samples were drawn from two sources: the first 160 participants of the ongoing ImmuneRACE study, and over 950 subjects contributed by 6 global collaborators. The sample metadata nearly always contained a de-identified subject ID, COVID-19 status, age in years and sex. Where available, HLA class I and class II types were taken from metadata supplied by the sample provider and were not determined by assay-based typing.

Enrolling through a virtual design, the prospective study's participants ranged in age from roughly 18 to 89 years and lived across 20 to 25 United States geographic areas. Cohort assignment in the prospective study relied on participant-reported clinical history from a screening survey and a study questionnaire. ImmuneRACE Cohort 3 recovered participants were defined by two consecutive negative NP/OP PCR tests, healthcare professional clearance, or symptom resolution. In the prospective study, mobile phlebotomists collected whole blood, serum and a nasopharyngeal or oropharyngeal swab from each participant. Over an approximately 2-month period, participants in the prospective study had the option of providing additional blood draws and questionnaires. Prospective study blood samples were shipped either frozen or at room temperature before DNA extraction. Study-wide findings and limitations: Clinical and demographic metadata were provided uncurated, with the amount varying by source and participant.

TCRbeta CDR3 regions were amplified from genomic DNA by means of the immunoSEQ Assay, a bias-controlled multiplex PCR. In the source study's methods: The number of nucleated cells in each sample was estimated from the amplification of reference gene primers within the assay. Sequence reads were collapsed and filtered to measure the absolute abundance of every unique TCRbeta CDR3 rearrangement. Productive Simpson clonality was computed per sample as the square root of Simpson's diversity index over productive rearrangements. In its TCRdb copy, this immuneACCESS table keeps in-frame sequences only and misses some clones. Where compared with another copy, unresolved V genes explain less than half of these, and the others have no known cause. That table supplies the V and J calls and clone size; D and trimming were determined from the DNA. Counted in this sample were about 200,000 clones; 89% of them appeared once. The biggest ten clones account for approximately 8.1% of the sample.

The chain was built from TRBV29-1 and TRBJ1-1; the D gene remains uncertain. The sequence was obtained from a woman in her late teens or twenties who had recovered from COVID-19. Sequenced: PBMCs or T cells enriched from blood (not recorded which). Read as DNA, the sequence is TGCAGCGTTGAATCCCCAGAGAACACTGAAGCTTTCTTT. Its protein is CSVESPENTEAFF.